This record looks at one T cell receptor (beta chain) sequence and its context. Its antigen is not identified. Germline V CDR1 and CDR2: LGHDT, YNNKEL (reference sequence). V lost 4 bases to trimming and J lost 0 bases, with 9 bases between them. The CDR3 is made up of 14 amino acids. The data were taken from a study of T cell responses to AZD1222 COVID-19 vaccine. Generated by immunoSEQ multiplex PCR, the TCRdb table keeps only in-frame clones and is missing some. The repertoire consists of over 150,000 clones, with about 93% occurring once and the leading ten covering under 1.1%. Study-wide results and caveats: Donor demographics were predominantly white British with a female majority; clonal diversity may be underestimated. Spike was spanned by vaccine-associated CD4 TCRs, with dominance at 160-218 and 743-854.

The V gene is TRBV3-1 (or the pseudogene TRBV3-2), the J gene TRBJ1-1, with unresolved D. Specimen: peripheral blood, collected 28 days after the second dose of the MenACWY control vaccine. The receptor's source is an adult who received the MenACWY meningococcal vaccine as a control. The chain's CDR3 is CASSRAVMNTEAFF. In DNA, the CDR3 is TGTGCCAGCAGCCGCGCTGTTATGAACACTGAAGCTTTCTTT.